This T cell receptor beta chain was identified during a study of CD8 T cells in Susac syndrome. This CDR3 has 16 amino acids. The germline V and J ends were trimmed by 4 bases and 4 bases, with 17 bases remaining between them. Germline V lookup: CDR1 PRHDT, CDR2 FYEKMQ (reference sequence). The sequenced target, TCR beta, came from blood CD8+ and CD4+ T cells. The multiple sclerosis control group consisted of treatment-naive patients whose relapsing-remitting disease, which was either stable or active, fulfilled revised McDonald criteria. RNA was extracted with the RNeasy kit, and a quantity of about 0.45 to 1 ug was reverse transcribed using random hexamers. Amplification of TCR beta CDR3 used immunoSEQ multiplex PCR across 54 Vbeta and 13 Jbeta. MiXCR, run by TCRdb on the immunoSEQ multiplex PCR reads, gives a single entry per CDR3 protein. Here the sample spans more than 95,000 distinct CDR3 sequences, 93% being singletons.

This sequence was found in a human donor with multiple sclerosis. The source material was CD8+ T cells from PBMCs. The gene calls are TRBV13 and TRBJ2-1; no clear D. The CDR3 nucleotides are TGTGCCAGCAGCTCGACCTCGTCTAGTTCTTACAATGAGCAGTTCTTC. Translating gives CASSSTSSSSYNEQFF.